This T cell receptor (beta chain) was recovered during a study of blood T cell repertoires in COVID-19 (TCRdb year 2020). Notes on the research overall: The collaborator samples originated in the United States, Italy and Spain and spanned the acute and convalescent phases of COVID-19. The material from the prospective study consisted of cDNA or gDNA derived from T cells, B-cell-depleted T cells, or PBMCs. Deeply sampled blood TCRbeta repertoires from subjects exposed to, actively infected with, or recovered from COVID-19 were included in the dataset. The repertoires were made available in a free public database intended to serve as a resource for research on the immune response to SARS-CoV-2. The samples were drawn from two sources: the first 160 participants of the ongoing ImmuneRACE study, and 1,000 to 1,500 subjects contributed by 6 global collaborators. A de-identified subject ID, COVID-19 status, age in years and sex were almost always included in the sample metadata. HLA class I and class II types, where available, came from metadata supplied by the sample provider rather than from assay-based typing.

General study outcomes and caveats: The amount of clinical and demographic metadata varied by source and participant and was provided uncurated.

In Seattle, one collaborating source enrolled patients while the infection was active and tracked those patients longitudinally over the course of disease. Whole blood was collected in K2EDTA tubes by collaborating institutions according to the institutions' own protocols. For TCRbeta analysis, collaborators shipped samples as frozen whole blood, isolated PBMCs, or DNA extracted from either of those sample types. As concerns this clone: What this receptor recognizes is not known. Qualities for individual bases were not recorded, and no much larger clone is one base off.

TCRbeta CDR3 regions were amplified from genomic DNA using the immunoSEQ Assay, a bias-controlled multiplex PCR. Under the source paper's analysis protocol: Within the assay, amplification of reference gene primers was used to estimate how many nucleated cells each sample contained. To quantify the absolute abundance of each unique TCRbeta CDR3 rearrangement, sequence reads were collapsed and filtered. For each sample, productive Simpson clonality was calculated as the square root of Simpson's diversity index across productive rearrangements. Not all clones reach the TCRdb copy of this immuneACCESS table, which keeps in-frame sequences only. Checked studies attribute under half of the gap to unresolved V genes and leave the rest unexplained. The D gene and trimming were derived from the DNA, and the V and J assignments and clone size from that table. This sample has more than 350,000 clones in its table, and 80% to 90% of those were observed once. The top ten clonotypes cover 8% to 13% of the sample.

Compared with germline, V lacks 4 bases and J lacks 5 bases; bases without a gene match: 10. From the cysteine up to the phenylalanine, the CDR3 has a length of 15 residues. The DNA shown is the 45-base CDR3, in frame from base 1. The germline V gene gives CDR1 as MNHEY and CDR2 as SVGAGI. The sequence joins TRBV6-5 to TRBJ2-7; 8 central bases correspond to TRBD2. Specimen: peripheral blood. The sequence was obtained from a woman aged 25 to 39 with COVID-19, enrolled during active disease. At the DNA level, the sequence is TGTGCCAGCAGTTCCTCAGCGGGAGTGTTCCACGAGCAGTACTTC. This is translated as CASSSSAGVFHEQYF.